Below, 14 T cell receptor beta chains from the same sample are listed, as sequenced in a study of read filtering for tumor transcriptome and immune sequencing. Molecular barcoded adaptors covering alpha/delta and beta/gamma chains were used on around 400 ng RNA. TCRdb reprocessed the reads with MiXCR, giving one entry per CDR3 protein. The table shows about 86,000 distinct CDR3 sequences, with around an eighth occurring only once. Sequencing used a population of CD138-negative cells sorted from bone marrow. These receptors were taken from a donor at least 40 years old with multiple myeloma.

Comments on this clonotype: This may be a read error, as it is one base from a much larger clone. The rearrangement joins TRBV9 to TRBJ2-1, with D hard to call. CDR1 and CDR2 from the germline V gene are SGDLS and YYNGEE. Trimming removed 4 bases from V and 8 bases from J, with 16 bases in between. This CDR3 spans 14 amino acids. The CDR3 coding sequence is TGTGCCAGCAGCCCAAATCAGAGGACCGATGAGCAGTTCTTC. This sequence encodes CASSPNQRTDEQFF.

Only a few counts were recorded for this clonotype. V usage is TRBV9 and J usage is TRBJ1-1; 10 nucleotides agree with TRBD1. This CDR3 has 14 residues. Germline CDR1 is SGDLS and CDR2 is YYNGEE. V was clipped by 4 bases and J by 4 bases; unmatched bases: 4. In DNA, the CDR3 is TGTGCCAGCAGCCAGGGACAGGGGTCCACTGAAGCTTTCTTT. This codes for CASSQGQGSTEAFF.

This clonotype was observed at least ten times. DNA for the CDR3: TGTGCCTGGAGTGTAGGGCTGATCTATGGCTACACCTTC. This gives the protein CAWSVGLIYGYTF. The gene calls are TRBV30 and TRBJ1-2; no clear D gene. Trimming pared 0 bases from V and 4 bases from J, leaving 9 bases between. This CDR3 contains 13 residues. The V gene's germline CDR1 is GTSNPN and CDR2 SVGIG (reference sequence).

A few counts support this clonotype. A read error may be the cause here, since a much bigger clone is one base away. V gene TRBV20-1 combines with J gene TRBJ1-2, with D possibly TRBD1 on 6 matching bases. CDR1 is DFQATT, CDR2 SNEGSKA, per germline (reference sequence). This CDR3 has 13 residues. CDR3 residues: CSARPTGFYGYAF. CDR3 bases: TGCAGTGCTCGACCGACAGGCTTCTATGGCTACGCCTTC.

This clonotype occurred many times. The chain has TRBV29-1 and TRBJ2-1, with D unresolved. Germline CDR1 reads SQVTM; CDR2 reads ANQGSEA. V was shortened by 2 bases and J by 8 bases, with 1 base between the two germline ends. This CDR3 is 9 amino acids long. CDR3 residues: CSVEHEQFF. CDR3 DNA: TGCAGCGTTGAACATGAGCAGTTCTTC.

The table lists this clonotype with many counts. The chain joins TRBV7-9 to TRBJ2-5, with 9 bases matching TRBD1. Germline V gene data show CDR1 as SEHNR and CDR2 as FQNEAQ (reference sequence). This CDR3 spans 15 amino acids. V gave up 3 bases and J gave up 2 bases; unmatched junction bases: 4. In DNA, the CDR3 is TGTGCCAGCAGCTTCGGGACAGGGTTTCAAGAGACCCAGTACTTC. Its translation is CASSFGTGFQETQYF. Together with reference TRBV7-9 and TRBJ2-5, the CDR3 gives the full variable domain: DTGVSQNPRHKITKRGQNVTFRCDPISEHNRLYWYRQTLGQGPEFLTYFQNEAQLEKSRLLSDRFSAERPKGSFSTLEIQRTEQGDSAMYLCASSFGTGFQETQYFGPGTRLLVL.

This clonotype was picked up many times. The genes are TRBV27 and TRBJ2-1; 10 nucleotides match TRBD1. The CDR3 contains 16 residues. The germline V gene has CDR1 MNHEY and CDR2 SMNVEV (reference sequence). Trimming removed 2 bases from V and 6 bases from J; junction bases left unmatched: 7. The CDR3 region is CASSLRGQGMGNEQFF. The CDR3 nucleotides are TGTGCCAGCAGTTTAAGGGGACAGGGGATGGGCAATGAGCAGTTCTTC.

V is TRBV11-3 and J is TRBJ2-3, with D unclear. Germline V gene lookup returns CDR1 SGHNT and CDR2 YENEEA. V shed 1 base and J shed 4 bases, with 3 bases lying between them. The CDR3 spans 12 residues. This CDR3 is CASSLGSDTQYF. DNA of the CDR3: TGTGCCAGCAGCTTAGGATCAGATACGCAGTATTTT.

This clonotype has more than one count but fewer than ten. This is likely a read error, given that the CDR3 carries no conserved phenylalanine or tryptophan at its end. The V and J genes are TRBV7-9 and TRBJ2-3; D is uncertain. This CDR3 has 12 amino acids. Trimming removed 5 bases at V and 2 bases at J, with 5 bases between. Germline V lookup: CDR1 SEHNR, CDR2 FQNEAQ (reference sequence). As DNA, the CDR3 is TGTGCCAGCAGCCCGCCCACAGATACGCAGTATTTA. Translation gives CASSPPTDTQYL.

In this sample, this clonotype turned up many times. J is TRBJ2-1 and V is TRBV11-3, with TRBD2 matching over 11 bases. Germline CDR1 SGHNT, CDR2 YENEEA. V gave up 4 bases and J gave up 15 bases; unmatched junction bases: 8. The CDR3 has 13 amino acids. CDR3 protein: CASSSPASGRLFF. DNA of the CDR3: TGTGCCAGCAGCTCCCCGGCTAGCGGGAGGTTGTTCTTC.

This clonotype was observed many times. V usage is TRBV10-2 and J usage is TRBJ1-1, with 7 nucleotides matching TRBD1. J was trimmed by 1 base and V by 6 bases; bases with no gene match: 5. The length of the CDR3 is 14 residues. Germline V gene sequence: CDR1 WSHSY, CDR2 SAAADI. This CDR3 reads CASSLTGPNTEAFF. CDR3 nucleotides: TGCGCCAGCAGCCTGACAGGGCCGAACACTGAAGCTTTCTTT.

Here the CDR3 DNA reads TGTGCCAGCAGCTTAGATACAATAATCGGCGAGCAGTACTTC. Its translation is CASSLDTIIGEQYF. The chain links TRBV11-2 to TRBJ2-7; D gene unclear. CDR3 length equals 14 residues. The germline CDR1 and CDR2 sequences are SGHAT and FQNNGV. V lost 0 bases to trimming and J lost 6 bases, with 12 bases between them.

This chain connects TRBV10-3 to TRBJ2-2; 8 bases agree with TRBD1. After removal of 2 bases from V and 0 bases from J, the junction contained 11 bases not matched to a gene. The CDR3 contains 19 residues. The germline V gene encodes CDR1 ENHRY and CDR2 SYGVKD. The CDR3 DNA is TGTGCCATCAGTGAGCCAGGACAGGGAGGCCTTGCGAACACCGGGGAGCTGTTTTTT. Residues: CAISEPGQGGLANTGELFF.

The sample holds many counts of this clonotype. A junction end diverges from the germline sequence, so it may reflect a read error. The chain employs TRBV5-1 and TRBJ2-1; D possibly corresponds to TRBD2 (6 bases). Germline CDR1 and CDR2: SGHRS and YFSETQ. The CDR3 has 14 amino acids. For the CDR3, the DNA is TGTGCCAGTAGTCCCGGGAGCTCCTACAATGAGCAGTTCTTC. This sequence encodes CASSPGSSYNEQFF.